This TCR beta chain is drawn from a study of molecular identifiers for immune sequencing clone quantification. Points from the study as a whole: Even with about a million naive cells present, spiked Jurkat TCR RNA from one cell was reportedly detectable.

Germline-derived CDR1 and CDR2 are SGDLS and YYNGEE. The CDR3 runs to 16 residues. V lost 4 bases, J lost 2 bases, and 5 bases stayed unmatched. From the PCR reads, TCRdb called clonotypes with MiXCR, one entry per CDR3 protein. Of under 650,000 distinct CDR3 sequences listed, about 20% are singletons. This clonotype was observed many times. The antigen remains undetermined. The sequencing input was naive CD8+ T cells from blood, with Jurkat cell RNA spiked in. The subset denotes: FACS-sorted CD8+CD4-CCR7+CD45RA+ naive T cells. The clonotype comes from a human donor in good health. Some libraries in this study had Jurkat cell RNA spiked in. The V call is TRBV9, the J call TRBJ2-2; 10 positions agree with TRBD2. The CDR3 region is CASSTRLAGNTGELFF. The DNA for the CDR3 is TGTGCCAGCAGCACAAGACTAGCGGGTAACACCGGGGAGCTGTTTTTT.